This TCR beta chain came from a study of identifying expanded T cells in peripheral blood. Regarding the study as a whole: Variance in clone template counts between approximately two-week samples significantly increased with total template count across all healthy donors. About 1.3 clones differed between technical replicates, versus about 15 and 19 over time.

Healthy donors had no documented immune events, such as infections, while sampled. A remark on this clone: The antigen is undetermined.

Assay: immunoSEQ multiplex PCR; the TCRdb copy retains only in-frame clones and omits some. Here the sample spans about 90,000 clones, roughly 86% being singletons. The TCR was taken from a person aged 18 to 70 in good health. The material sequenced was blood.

CDR3 DNA sequence: TGCGCCAGCAGCCAAGAGACAGATACGCAGTATTTT. This encodes CASSQETDTQYF. The rearrangement joins TRBV4-1 to TRBJ2-3, with no clear D. With 0 bases removed from V and 3 bases from J, the gap between germline ends came to 1 base. CDR1 and CDR2 from the germline V gene are MGHRA and YSYEKL. This CDR3 region has 12 residues.